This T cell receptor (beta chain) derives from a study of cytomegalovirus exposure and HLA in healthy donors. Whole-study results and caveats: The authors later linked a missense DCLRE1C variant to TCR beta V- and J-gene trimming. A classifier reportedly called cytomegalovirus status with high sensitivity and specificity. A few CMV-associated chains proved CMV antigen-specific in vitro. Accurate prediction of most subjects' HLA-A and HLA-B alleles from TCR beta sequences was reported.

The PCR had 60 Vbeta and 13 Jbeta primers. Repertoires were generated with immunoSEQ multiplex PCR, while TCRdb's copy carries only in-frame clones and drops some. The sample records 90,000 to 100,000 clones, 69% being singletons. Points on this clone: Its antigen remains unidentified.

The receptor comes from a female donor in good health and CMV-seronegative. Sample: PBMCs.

The CDR3: CASSSSGVSGYTF. CDR3 nucleotide sequence: TGCGCCAGCAGTTCCTCAGGGGTCAGCGGCTACACCTTC. This sequence joins TRBV5-1 and TRBJ1-2; the D gene is possibly TRBD1 (6 bases). Germline-derived CDR1 and CDR2 are SGHRS and YFSETQ. V dropped 5 bases and J dropped 8 bases, with 16 bases sitting between them. This CDR3 is built from 13 residues. The complete variable domain, with remaining parts taken from reference TRBV5-1 and TRBJ1-2, reads KAGVTQTPRYLIKTRGQQVTLSCSPISGHRSVSWYQQTPGQGLQFLFEYFSETQRNKGNFPGRFSGRQFSNSRSEMNVSTLELGDSALYLCASSSSGVSGYTFGSGTRLTVV.